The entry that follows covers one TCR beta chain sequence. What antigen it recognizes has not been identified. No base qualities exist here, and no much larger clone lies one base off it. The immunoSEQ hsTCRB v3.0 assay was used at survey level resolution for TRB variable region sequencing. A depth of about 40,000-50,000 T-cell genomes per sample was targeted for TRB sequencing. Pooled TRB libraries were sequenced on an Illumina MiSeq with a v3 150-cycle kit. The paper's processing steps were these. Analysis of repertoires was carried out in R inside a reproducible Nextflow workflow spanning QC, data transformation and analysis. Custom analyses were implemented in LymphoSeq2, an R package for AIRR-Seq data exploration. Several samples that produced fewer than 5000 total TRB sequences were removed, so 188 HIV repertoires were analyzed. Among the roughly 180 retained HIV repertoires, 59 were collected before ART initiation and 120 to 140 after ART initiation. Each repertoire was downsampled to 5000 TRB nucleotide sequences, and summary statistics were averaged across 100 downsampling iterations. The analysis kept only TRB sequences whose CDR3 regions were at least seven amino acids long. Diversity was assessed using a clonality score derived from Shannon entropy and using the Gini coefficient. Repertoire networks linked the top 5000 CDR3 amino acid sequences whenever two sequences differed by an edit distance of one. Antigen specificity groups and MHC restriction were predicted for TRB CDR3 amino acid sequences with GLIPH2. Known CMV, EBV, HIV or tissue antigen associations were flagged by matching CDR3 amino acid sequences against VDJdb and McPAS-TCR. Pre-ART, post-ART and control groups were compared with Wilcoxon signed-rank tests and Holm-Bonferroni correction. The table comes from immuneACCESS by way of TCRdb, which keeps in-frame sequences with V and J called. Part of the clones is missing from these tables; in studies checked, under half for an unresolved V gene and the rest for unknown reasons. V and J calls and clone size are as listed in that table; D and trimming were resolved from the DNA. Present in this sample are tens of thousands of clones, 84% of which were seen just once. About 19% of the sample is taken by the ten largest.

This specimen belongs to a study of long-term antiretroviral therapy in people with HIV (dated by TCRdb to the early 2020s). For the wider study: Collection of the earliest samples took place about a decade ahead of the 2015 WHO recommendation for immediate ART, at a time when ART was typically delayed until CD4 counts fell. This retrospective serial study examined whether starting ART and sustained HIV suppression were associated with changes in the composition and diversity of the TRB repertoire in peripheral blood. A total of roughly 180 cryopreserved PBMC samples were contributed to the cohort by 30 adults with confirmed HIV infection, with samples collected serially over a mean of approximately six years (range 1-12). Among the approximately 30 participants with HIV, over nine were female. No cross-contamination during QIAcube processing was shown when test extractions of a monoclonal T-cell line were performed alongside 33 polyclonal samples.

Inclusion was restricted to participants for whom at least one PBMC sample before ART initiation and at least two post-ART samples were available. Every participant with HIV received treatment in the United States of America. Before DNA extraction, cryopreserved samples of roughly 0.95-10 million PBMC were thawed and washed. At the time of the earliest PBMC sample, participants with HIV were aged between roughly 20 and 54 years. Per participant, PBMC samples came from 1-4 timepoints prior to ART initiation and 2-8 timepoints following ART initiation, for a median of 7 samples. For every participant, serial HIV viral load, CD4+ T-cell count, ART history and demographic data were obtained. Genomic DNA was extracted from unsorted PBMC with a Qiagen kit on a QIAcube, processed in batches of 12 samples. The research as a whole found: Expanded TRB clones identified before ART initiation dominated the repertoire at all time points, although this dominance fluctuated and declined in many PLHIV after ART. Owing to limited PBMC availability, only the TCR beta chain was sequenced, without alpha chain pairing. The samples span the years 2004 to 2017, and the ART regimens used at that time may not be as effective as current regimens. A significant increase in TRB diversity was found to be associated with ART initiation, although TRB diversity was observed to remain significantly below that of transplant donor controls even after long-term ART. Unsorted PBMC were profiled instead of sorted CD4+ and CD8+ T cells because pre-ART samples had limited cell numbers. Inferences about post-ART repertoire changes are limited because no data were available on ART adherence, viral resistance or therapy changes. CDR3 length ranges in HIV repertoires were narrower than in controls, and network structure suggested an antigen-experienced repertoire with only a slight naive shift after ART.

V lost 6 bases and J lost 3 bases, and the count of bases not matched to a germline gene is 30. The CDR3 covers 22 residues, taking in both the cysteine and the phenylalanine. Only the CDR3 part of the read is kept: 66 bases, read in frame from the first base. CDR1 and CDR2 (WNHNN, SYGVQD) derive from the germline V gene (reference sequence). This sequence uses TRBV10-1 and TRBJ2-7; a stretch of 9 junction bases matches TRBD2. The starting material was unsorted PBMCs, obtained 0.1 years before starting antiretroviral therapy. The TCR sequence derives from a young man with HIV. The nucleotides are TGCGCCAGCAGCGAAACCCGGGACGGGCGATGGGCTAGCGGGACCCCGTACTACGAGCAGTACTTC. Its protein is CASSETRDGRWASGTPYYEQYF.